Below are 5 T cell receptor beta chains sequenced from a single sample in a study of blood T cells in healthy people across ages. Next came a second PCR, run for about 6 to 12 cycles, which used a sample-barcoded 5' primer along with a J-beta primer mix. TCRdb re-called the 5' RACE reads through MiXCR, storing one row per CDR3 protein. The profile covers roughly 1,500,000 distinct CDR3 sequences, with around 35% appearing a single time and around 11% taken by the ten largest. The sequenced sample was blood. These receptor sequences come from a woman in her thirties in good health.

This chain connects TRBV7-9 to TRBJ1-2; D gene unclear. Trimming shortened V by 6 bases and J by 7 bases, and 21 bases separated the two germline ends. The CDR3 spans 15 residues. Germline CDR1 reads SEHNR; CDR2 reads FQNEAQ (reference sequence). CDR3 nucleotide sequence: TGTGCCAGCAGTAATGTAGGGCAGGCCACCTCTGGCTACACCTTC. This codes for CASSNVGQATSGYTF.

This clonotype has only a few counts. The chain links TRBV20-1 to TRBJ2-1, with 11 bases identical to TRBD2. The germline gives CDR1 DFQATT, CDR2 SNEGSKA (reference sequence). The CDR3 sequence is 16 residues long. The J segment lost 8 bases and the V segment lost 1 base, leaving 10 bases of the junction unmatched. CDR3 DNA sequence: TGCAGTGCTAGAGCCTCGACTAGCGGGAATGTAGATGAGCAGTTCTTC. It codes for CSARASTSGNVDEQFF.

This chain uses TRBV21-1 with TRBJ2-7; the table gives TRBD1 as D, unverified against the DNA. TRBV21-1 is a pseudogene. The CDR3 sequence is 18 residues long. CDR3 sequence reads: CASSKGGGHVTNRYEQYF. The CDR3 DNA is TGTGCCAGCAGCAAAGGTGGGGGCCACGTTACGAACCGCTACGAGCAGTACTTC.

To note about this clonotype: Being one base from a much bigger clone, this may be a read error. J is TRBJ2-7 and V is TRBV11-2; 8 bases fit TRBD1. Germline V lookup: CDR1 SGHAT, CDR2 FQNNGV. The CDR3 is 14 residues long. J lost 2 bases, V lost 3 bases, and 3 bases had no gene match. The CDR3 region is CASSFETGAYEQYF. As DNA, the CDR3 is TGTGCCAGCAGCTTCGAGACAGGGGCCTACGAGCAGTACTTC.

This clonotype was seen a single time. The J gene is TRBJ1-2, the V gene TRBV2; D is unresolved. Trimming shortened V by 4 bases and J by 4 bases, and 10 bases separated the two germline ends. Germline V gives CDR1 SNHLY, CDR2 FYNNEI. The CDR3 has 13 residues. CDR3 in amino acids: CASSGAATYGYTF. As DNA, the CDR3 is TGTGCCAGCAGTGGAGCGGCGACCTATGGCTACACCTTC.